The 3 T cell receptor beta chains reported below all come from one sample, sequenced in a study of T cell responses to AZD1222 COVID-19 vaccine (TCRdb year 2021). Libraries were built with the immunoSEQ multiplex PCR assay. What TCRdb holds here is the immuneACCESS table cut down to in-frame rearrangements. Part of the clones is not present; checked against another copy, under half of the missing clones reflect an unresolved V gene, and the others are unexplained. A total of some 180,000 clones appear in this sample, roughly 85% of them only once. The ten biggest clones cover over 1% of the sample. Taken with the paper, the label for time point translates to: about 28 days (+/-7) after the second vaccine dose. Specimen: peripheral blood, collected 28 days after the second AZD1222 dose. All receptors come from an adult who received the AZD1222 COVID-19 vaccine.

The CDR3 reads CASSQDRKGLYGYTF. The CDR3 DNA is TGTGCCAGCAGCCAAGATCGTAAGGGGCTCTATGGCTACACCTTC. The chain is built from TRBV3-1 (or the pseudogene TRBV3-2) and TRBJ1-2, with a tentative D call TRBD1 (5 bases). The V gene lost 0 bases and the J gene lost 4 bases, with 12 bases spanning the gap. This CDR3 comprises 15 residues. Germline V gene data show CDR1 as LGHDT and CDR2 as YNNKEL (reference sequence).

The V call is TRBV6-5, the J call TRBJ1-1; TRBD1 might be the D (6 bases). Deletions cut 6 bases from V and 1 base from J, with 12 bases between. Germline V gene data show CDR1 as MNHEY and CDR2 as SVGAGI. This CDR3 has 14 amino acids. The DNA of the CDR3 is TGTGCCAGCAGCCGGGACAAAAAGAACACTGAAGCTTTCTTT. Amino acid sequence: CASSRDKKNTEAFF.

This chain links TRBV4-1 with TRBJ2-1; 8 positions match TRBD2. CDR1 MGHRA and CDR2 YSYEKL come from the germline V gene. Losses at the gene ends were 2 bases for V and 7 bases for J; bases not matched to a gene: 10. The CDR3 loop spans 16 amino acids. CDR3 nucleotide sequence: TGCGCCAGCAGCCAATTCGGGGGGGCCCAGGTGAATGAGCAGTTCTTC. It codes for CASSQFGGAQVNEQFF.